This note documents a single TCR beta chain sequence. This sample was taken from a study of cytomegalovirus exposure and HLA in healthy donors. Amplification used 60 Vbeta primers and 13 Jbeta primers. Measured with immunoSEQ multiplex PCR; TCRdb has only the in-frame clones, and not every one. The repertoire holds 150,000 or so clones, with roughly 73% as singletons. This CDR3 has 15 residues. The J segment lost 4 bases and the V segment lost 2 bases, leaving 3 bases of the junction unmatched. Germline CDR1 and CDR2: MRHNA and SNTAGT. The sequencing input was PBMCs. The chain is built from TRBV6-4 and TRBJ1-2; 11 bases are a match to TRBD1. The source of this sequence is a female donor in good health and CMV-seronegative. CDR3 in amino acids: CASSDRTGGAYGYTF. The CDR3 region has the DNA TGTGCCAGCAGTGACCGGACAGGGGGCGCCTATGGCTACACCTTC.